This T cell receptor beta chain was sequenced during a study of T cells in tuberculosis. Study details: In South Africa, adults with active tuberculosis were compared with IGRA-negative and latently infected IGRA-positive adolescents.

Indicated time point: new active TB diagnosis, blood taken before or within 7 days of starting treatment. Each patient had positive sputum smear microscopy and/or positive culture. TCRdb's table, derived via immunoSEQ multiplex PCR, lists solely in-frame clones and lacks some. Among 25,000 to 30,000 clones listed, around 92% were seen once. This CDR3 is built from 15 residues. V dropped 5 bases and J dropped 2; count of bases not matched to a gene: 1. Germline values: CDR1 MNHEY, CDR2 SMNVEV (reference sequence). This TCR was sampled from an adult with tuberculosis. This chain links TRBV27 with TRBJ2-1; 12 bases match TRBD2. This material consisted of PBMCs, taken at tuberculosis diagnosis. In nucleotides, the CDR3 is TGTGCCAGCAGTCCTAGCGGGGGGGCCTACAATGAGCAGTTCTTC. Translated, it gives CASSPSGGAYNEQFF.